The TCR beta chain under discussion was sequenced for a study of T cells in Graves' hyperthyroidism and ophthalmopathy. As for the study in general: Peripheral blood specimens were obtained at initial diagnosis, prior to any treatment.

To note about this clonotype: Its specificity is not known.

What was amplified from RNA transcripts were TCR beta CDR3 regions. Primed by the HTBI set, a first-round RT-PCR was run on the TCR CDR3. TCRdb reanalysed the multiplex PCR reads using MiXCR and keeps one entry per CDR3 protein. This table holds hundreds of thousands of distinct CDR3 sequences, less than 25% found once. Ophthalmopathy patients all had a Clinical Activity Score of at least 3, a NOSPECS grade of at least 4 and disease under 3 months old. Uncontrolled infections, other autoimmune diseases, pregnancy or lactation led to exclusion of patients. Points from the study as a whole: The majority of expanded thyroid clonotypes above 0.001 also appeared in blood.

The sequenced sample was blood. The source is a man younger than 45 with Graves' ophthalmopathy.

The CDR3: CASIYSPGSNQPQHF. The CDR3 bases are TGTGCCAGCATCTATTCCCCCGGTAGCAATCAGCCCCAGCATTTT. The V gene is TRBV6-9, the J gene TRBJ1-5; D gene unclear. V lost 7 bases and J lost 0, with 13 bases in between. There are 15 residues in the CDR3. The germline CDR1 and CDR2 sequences are MNHGY and SVAAGI.